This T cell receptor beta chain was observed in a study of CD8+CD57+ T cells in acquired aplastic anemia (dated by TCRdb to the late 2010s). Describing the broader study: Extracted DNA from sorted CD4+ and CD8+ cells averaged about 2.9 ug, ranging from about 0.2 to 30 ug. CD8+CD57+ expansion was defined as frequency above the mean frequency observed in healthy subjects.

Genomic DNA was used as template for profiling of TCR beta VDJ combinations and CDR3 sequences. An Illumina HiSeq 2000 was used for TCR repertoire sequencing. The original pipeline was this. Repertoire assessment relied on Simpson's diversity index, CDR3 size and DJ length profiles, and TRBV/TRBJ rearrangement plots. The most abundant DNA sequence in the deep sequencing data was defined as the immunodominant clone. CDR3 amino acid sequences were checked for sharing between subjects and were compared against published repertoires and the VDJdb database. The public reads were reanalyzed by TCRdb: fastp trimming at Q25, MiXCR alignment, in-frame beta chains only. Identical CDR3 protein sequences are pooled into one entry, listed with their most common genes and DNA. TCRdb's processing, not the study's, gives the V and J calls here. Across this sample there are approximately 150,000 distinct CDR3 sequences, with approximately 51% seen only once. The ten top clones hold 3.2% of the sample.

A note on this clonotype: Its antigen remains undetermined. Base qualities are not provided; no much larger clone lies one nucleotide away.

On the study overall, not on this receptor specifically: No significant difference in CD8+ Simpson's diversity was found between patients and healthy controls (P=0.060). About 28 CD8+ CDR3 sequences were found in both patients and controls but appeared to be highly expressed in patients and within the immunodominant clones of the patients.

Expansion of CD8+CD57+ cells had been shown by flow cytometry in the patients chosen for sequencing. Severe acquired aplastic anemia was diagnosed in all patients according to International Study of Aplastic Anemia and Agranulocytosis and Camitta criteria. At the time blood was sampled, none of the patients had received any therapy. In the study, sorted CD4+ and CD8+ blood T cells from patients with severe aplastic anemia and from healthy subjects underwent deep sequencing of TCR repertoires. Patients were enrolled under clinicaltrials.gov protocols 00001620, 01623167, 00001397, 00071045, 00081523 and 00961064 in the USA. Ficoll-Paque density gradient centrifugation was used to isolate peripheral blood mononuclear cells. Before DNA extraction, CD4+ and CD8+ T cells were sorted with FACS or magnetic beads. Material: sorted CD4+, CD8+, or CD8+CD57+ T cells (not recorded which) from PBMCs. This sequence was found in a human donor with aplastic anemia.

CDR3 reads: CASSATGRSYEQYF. In nucleotide form, the sequence is TGCGCCAGCAGTGCCACAGGGCGCTCCTACGAGCAGTACTTC. The receptor chain draws on TRBV10-1 and TRBJ2-7, with a tentative D gene TRBD1 over 6 matching bases. V was cut back by 4 bases and J by 0 bases, leaving a gap of 10 bases between them. CDR1 and CDR2 (WNHNN, SYGVQD) derive from the germline V gene (reference sequence). Spanning cysteine to phenylalanine, the CDR3 consists of 14 amino acids. Only the CDR3 region is kept as DNA, spanning 42 bases read in frame from base 1.